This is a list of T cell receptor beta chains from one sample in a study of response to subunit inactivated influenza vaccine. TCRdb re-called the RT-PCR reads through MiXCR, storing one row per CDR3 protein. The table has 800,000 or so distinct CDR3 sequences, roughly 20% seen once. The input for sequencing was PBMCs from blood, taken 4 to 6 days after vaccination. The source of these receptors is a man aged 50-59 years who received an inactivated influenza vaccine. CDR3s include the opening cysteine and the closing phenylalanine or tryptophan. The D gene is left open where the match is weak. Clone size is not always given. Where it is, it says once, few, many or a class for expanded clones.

CASSQGVAGGSTDTQYF TGCGCCAGCAGCCAAGGAGTAGCGGGAGGTAGCACAGATACGCAGTATTTT TRBV4-3 TRBD2 TRBJ2-3 .
CASSLISGKYNEQFF TGTGCCAGCAGTTTGATTAGCGGGAAGTACAATGAGCAGTTCTTC TRBV28 TRBD2 TRBJ2-1 few
CASMQDYPDSGANVLTF TGTGCCAGCATGCAGGATTACCCCGACTCTGGGGCCAACGTCCTGACTTTC TRBV12-3/TRBV12-4 . TRBJ2-6 few
CASFVVPGKETQYF TGTGCCAGCTTCGTAGTCCCTGGGAAGGAGACCCAGTACTTC TRBV18 . TRBJ2-5 .
CASSPTGSMTGELFF TGTGCCAGCAGCCCAACAGGGTCTATGACCGGGGAGCTGTTTTTT TRBV9 . TRBJ2-2 .
CASSQDTGPGANVLTF TGTGCCAGCAGCCAGGATACAGGGCCTGGGGCCAACGTCCTGACTTTC TRBV3-1 . TRBJ2-6 .
CASSLVGPSGNQPQHF TGTGCCAGCAGCTTAGTAGGCCCTTCGGGCAATCAGCCCCAGCATTTT TRBV7-9 . TRBJ1-5 .
CASSQGFAGMGRNEQYF TGCGCCAGCAGCCAAGGGTTTGCGGGGATGGGCCGCAACGAGCAGTACTTC TRBV4-3 . TRBJ2-7 .
CASSQLGQGTYEQYF TGTGCCAGCAGCCAATTGGGACAGGGGACCTACGAGCAGTACTTC TRBV4-2 TRBD1 TRBJ2-7 .
CASSEYYGGETQYF TGTGCCAGCAGTGAATACTACGGTGGTGAGACCCAGTACTTC TRBV25-1 . TRBJ2-5 .
CSAERPGGMPYEQYF TGCAGTGCGGAACGGCCGGGGGGAATGCCCTACGAGCAGTACTTC TRBV20-1 TRBD2 TRBJ2-7 few
CASSPQGGGRFPNYEQYF TGTGCCAGCTCCCCCCAGGGGGGGGGCAGATTTCCTAACTACGAGCAGTACTTC TRBV6-1 . TRBJ2-7 .
CASSFTPGQVNQPQHF TGTGCCAGCAGTTTCACTCCGGGACAGGTTAATCAGCCCCAGCATTTT TRBV12-3/TRBV12-4 TRBD1 TRBJ1-5 .
CASSQVFGSNTGELFF TGCGCCAGCAGCCAAGTCTTCGGGTCGAACACCGGGGAGCTGTTTTTT TRBV4-3 . TRBJ2-2 .
CASSPPGVPTGELFF TGTGCCAGCAGCCCACCGGGCGTACCCACCGGGGAGCTGTTTTTT TRBV7-2 . TRBJ2-2 few
CSVVPHIETQYF TGCAGCGTTGTGCCCCATATCGAGACCCAGTACTTC TRBV29-1 . TRBJ2-5 few
CSVTPQGGSYGYTF TGCAGCGTAACTCCGCAGGGAGGAAGCTATGGCTACACCTTC TRBV29-1 . TRBJ1-2 .
CASSLWTGTEAFF TGTGCCAGCAGCCTGTGGACAGGCACTGAAGCTTTCTTT TRBV5-5 TRBD1 TRBJ1-1 .
CASSLQYTGAEQYF TGCGCCAGCAGCCTGCAATATACAGGGGCCGAGCAGTACTTC TRBV5-1 TRBD1 TRBJ2-7 many
CASSLFRTGGGLNYGYTF TGTGCCAGCAGCTTGTTTAGGACAGGGGGCGGACTTAACTATGGCTACACCTTC TRBV11-2 TRBD1 TRBJ1-2 few
CASSLDLRGEETQYF TGTGCCAGCAGCTTAGATTTGAGGGGAGAGGAGACCCAGTACTTC TRBV5-4 . TRBJ2-5 few
CASSVASKNTEAFF TGTGCCAGCAGCGTAGCATCCAAGAACACTGAAGCTTTCTTT TRBV9 . TRBJ1-1 .
CSAREGNGISPLHF TGCAGTGCTAGAGAAGGGAATGGGATTTCACCCCTCCACTTT TRBV20-1 . TRBJ1-6 few
CASSTTGSEAFF TGTGCCAGCAGCACGACAGGGTCTGAAGCTTTCTTT TRBV3-1 TRBD1 TRBJ1-1 .
CSAGALGQTYEQYF TGCAGTGCTGGGGCGTTGGGACAGACCTACGAGCAGTACTTC TRBV20-1 TRBD1 TRBJ2-7 few
CSARTGDNYGYTF TGCAGTGCTAGGACAGGGGATAACTATGGCTACACCTTC TRBV20-1 TRBD1 TRBJ1-2 .
CASSGVSGSSYNEQFF TGTGCCAGCAGTGGGGTTAGCGGGAGCTCCTACAATGAGCAGTTCTTC TRBV12-3/TRBV12-4 TRBD2 TRBJ2-1 few
CASSPKGQGDYNEQFF TGTGCCAGCAGCCCCAAGGGACAGGGGGACTACAATGAGCAGTTCTTC TRBV12-3/TRBV12-4 TRBD1 TRBJ2-1 many
CATSNQGGPYNEQFF TGTGCCACCAGCAACCAGGGTGGCCCCTACAATGAGCAGTTCTTC TRBV15 . TRBJ2-1 .
CASSPQDRGNQPQHF TGTGCCAGCAGTCCTCAGGACAGGGGCAATCAGCCCCAGCATTTT TRBV28 TRBD1 TRBJ1-5 .
CATSSRQGPPDTQYF TGTGCCACCAGCAGCAGACAGGGGCCGCCAGATACGCAGTATTTT TRBV15 TRBD1 TRBJ2-3 .
CASSVGMGALYNEQFF TGTGCCAGCAGCGTAGGTATGGGAGCCTTATACAATGAGCAGTTCTTC TRBV9 . TRBJ2-1 .
CSARRGVFADTQYF TGCAGTGCTAGAAGGGGGGTATTTGCAGATACGCAGTATTTT TRBV20-1 . TRBJ2-3 once
CASRGGQGEPETQYF TGTGCCAGCAGGGGAGGACAGGGGGAACCGGAGACCCAGTACTTC TRBV28 TRBD1 TRBJ2-5 .
CASRQQSGGCEFF TGTGCCAGCAGACAACAGAGCGGGGGGTGCGAGTTCTTC TRBV6-1 TRBD2 TRBJ2-1 .
CASRPLVRGFHNEQFF TGCGCCAGCAGGCCCTTGGTCAGGGGATTTCACAATGAGCAGTTCTTC TRBV5-1 . TRBJ2-1 .
CSAPTGSSYEQYF TGCAGTGCACCGACAGGGTCGTCCTACGAGCAGTACTTC TRBV20-1 TRBD1 TRBJ2-7 .
CASSYTGGRYEQYF TGTGCCAGCAGCTATACAGGGGGCAGATACGAGCAGTACTTC TRBV7-9 TRBD1 TRBJ2-7 .
CASGETMVTRETQYF TGTGCCAGCGGAGAGACCATGGTGACGAGAGAGACCCAGTACTTC TRBV6-1 . TRBJ2-5 .
CASSQEPLGQAKNIQYF TGCGCCAGCAGCCAAGAGCCCCTCGGCCAAGCCAAAAACATTCAGTACTTC TRBV4-3 . TRBJ2-4 few
CASSQEYGKGGGEQYF TGTGCCAGCAGCCAAGAGTACGGGAAAGGAGGTGGCGAGCAGTACTTC TRBV14 . TRBJ2-7 .
CSATDSAYYEQYF TGCAGTGCTACGGACAGTGCCTACTACGAGCAGTACTTC TRBV20-1 . TRBJ2-7 few
CASSLGYRQPQHF TGTGCCAGCAGCTTAGGGTACCGCCAGCCCCAGCATTTT TRBV7-2 . TRBJ1-5 few
CASGRTSGVNEQFF TGTGCCAGCGGCCGGACTAGCGGCGTTAATGAGCAGTTCTTC TRBV7-9 TRBD2 TRBJ2-1 .
CASSYLGQGNRETQYF TGTGCCAGCAGTTACTTGGGACAGGGGAATCGAGAGACCCAGTACTTC TRBV6-5 TRBD1 TRBJ2-5 .
CASSIPGGELTGELFF TGTGCCAGCAGCATACCAGGGGGCGAATTGACCGGGGAGCTGTTTTTT TRBV6-2/TRBV6-3 TRBD1 TRBJ2-2 few
CSARQGYNSPLHF TGCAGTGCTAGACAGGGTTATAATTCACCCCTCCACTTT TRBV20-1 . TRBJ1-6 few
CSARDGRNPTRPGLAGEVNEQYF TGCAGTGCTAGAGATGGCCGTAACCCGACCCGTCCGGGACTAGCGGGAGAGGTAAACGAGCAGTACTTC TRBV20-1 TRBD2 TRBJ2-7 few
CASSWTGAGNTEAFF TGTGCCAGCAGTTGGACAGGGGCAGGGAACACTGAAGCTTTCTTT TRBV12-3/TRBV12-4 TRBD1 TRBJ1-1 .
CASSTSGGAEYNEQFF TGTGCCAGCAGTACTAGCGGGGGGGCCGAATACAATGAGCAGTTCTTC TRBV7-9 TRBD2 TRBJ2-1 few